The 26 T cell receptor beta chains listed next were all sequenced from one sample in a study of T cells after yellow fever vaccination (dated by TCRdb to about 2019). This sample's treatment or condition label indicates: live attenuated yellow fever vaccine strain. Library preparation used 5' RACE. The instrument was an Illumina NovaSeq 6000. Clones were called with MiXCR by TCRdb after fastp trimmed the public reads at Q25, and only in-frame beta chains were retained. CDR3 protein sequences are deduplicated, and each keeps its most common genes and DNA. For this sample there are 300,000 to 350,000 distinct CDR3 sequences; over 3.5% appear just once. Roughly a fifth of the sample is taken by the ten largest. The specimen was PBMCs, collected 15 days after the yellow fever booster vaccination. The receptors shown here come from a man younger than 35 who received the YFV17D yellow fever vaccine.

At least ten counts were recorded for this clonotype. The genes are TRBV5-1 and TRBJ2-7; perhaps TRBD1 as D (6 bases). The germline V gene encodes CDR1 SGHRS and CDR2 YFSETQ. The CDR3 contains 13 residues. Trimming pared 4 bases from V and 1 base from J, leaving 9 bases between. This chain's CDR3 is CASSGGQSYEQYF. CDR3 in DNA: TGCGCCAGCAGCGGGGGCCAGTCCTACGAGCAGTACTTC.

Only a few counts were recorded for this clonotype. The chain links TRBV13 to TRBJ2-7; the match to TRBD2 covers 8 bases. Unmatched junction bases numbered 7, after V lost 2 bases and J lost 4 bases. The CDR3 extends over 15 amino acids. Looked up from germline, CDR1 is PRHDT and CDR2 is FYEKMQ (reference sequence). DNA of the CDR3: TGTGCCAGCAGCTTAACTAGCGGAAATACTTACGAGCAGTACTTC. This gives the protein CASSLTSGNTYEQYF.

The CDR3 region is CASSLQGRSGYTF. CDR3 bases: TGTGCCAGCAGTTTACAGGGGCGGAGTGGCTACACCTTC. The chain uses TRBV12-3 or TRBV12-4 and TRBJ1-2; TRBD1 might be the D (6 bases). The V end lost 2 bases, the J end lost 7 bases, and 11 bases lay between the germline ends. The CDR3 loop spans 13 amino acids.

The CDR3 region has the DNA TGTGCCAGCAGCCCCGAGAGAGGGTACCGAAAAAACACCGGGGAGCTGTTTTTT. Translating it yields CASSPERGYRKNTGELFF. The chain is built from TRBV7-2 and TRBJ2-2; D perhaps matches TRBD2 (5 bases). Germline CDR1 SGHTA, CDR2 FQGNSA. The V gene lost 5 bases and the J gene lost 2 bases, with 21 bases spanning the gap. CDR3 length: 18 amino acids.

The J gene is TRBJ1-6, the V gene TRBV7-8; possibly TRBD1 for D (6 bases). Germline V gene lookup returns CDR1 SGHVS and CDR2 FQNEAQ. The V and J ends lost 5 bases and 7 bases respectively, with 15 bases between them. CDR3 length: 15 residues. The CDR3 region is CASSPRRTANSPLHF. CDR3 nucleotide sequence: TGTGCCAGCAGCCCAAGACGGACAGCCAATTCACCCCTCCACTTT.

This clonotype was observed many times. This CDR3 reads CSASDIQGNTEAFF. Here the CDR3 DNA reads TGCAGTGCTAGTGATATCCAGGGTAACACTGAAGCTTTCTTT. The genes are TRBV20-1 and TRBJ1-1, with D maybe TRBD1 (5 bases). Trimming stripped 3 bases from V and 2 bases from J, with 13 bases between. The CDR3 is 14 amino acids. Germline-derived CDR1 and CDR2 are DFQATT and SNEGSKA (reference sequence).

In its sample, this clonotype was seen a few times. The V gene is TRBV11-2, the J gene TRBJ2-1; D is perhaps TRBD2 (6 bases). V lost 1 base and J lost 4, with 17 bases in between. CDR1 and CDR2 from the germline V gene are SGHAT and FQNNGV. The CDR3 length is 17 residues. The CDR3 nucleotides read TGTGCCAGCAGCTTAGGAAGCAGGCAGGAGGGTTACAATGAGCAGTTCTTC. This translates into CASSLGSRQEGYNEQFF. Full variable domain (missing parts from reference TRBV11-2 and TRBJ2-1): EAGVAQSPRYKIIEKRQSVAFWCNPISGHATLYWYQQILGQGPKLLIQFQNNGVVDDSQLPKDRFSAERLKGVDSTLKIQPAKLEDSAVYLCASSLGSRQEGYNEQFFGPGTRLTVL.

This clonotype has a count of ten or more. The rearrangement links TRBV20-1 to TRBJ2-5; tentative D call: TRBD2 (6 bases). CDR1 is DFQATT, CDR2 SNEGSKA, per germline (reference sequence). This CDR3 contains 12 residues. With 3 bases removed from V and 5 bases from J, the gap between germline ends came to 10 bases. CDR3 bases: TGCAGTGCTAGCGCGGGGAGGGAGACCCAGTACTTC. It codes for CSASAGRETQYF.

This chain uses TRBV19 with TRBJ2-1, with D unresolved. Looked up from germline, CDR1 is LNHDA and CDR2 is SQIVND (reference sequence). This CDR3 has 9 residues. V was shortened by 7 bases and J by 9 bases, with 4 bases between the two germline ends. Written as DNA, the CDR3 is TGTGCCAGTATTGGTGAGCAGTTCTTC. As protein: CASIGEQFF.

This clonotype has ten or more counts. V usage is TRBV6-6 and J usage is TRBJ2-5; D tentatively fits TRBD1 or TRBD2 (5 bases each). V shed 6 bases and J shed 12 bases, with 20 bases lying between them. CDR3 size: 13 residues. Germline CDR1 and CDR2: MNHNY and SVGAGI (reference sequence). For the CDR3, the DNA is TGTGCCAGCAGATCCGGGACGTACAAAGGGAAGTACTTC. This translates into CASRSGTYKGKYF.

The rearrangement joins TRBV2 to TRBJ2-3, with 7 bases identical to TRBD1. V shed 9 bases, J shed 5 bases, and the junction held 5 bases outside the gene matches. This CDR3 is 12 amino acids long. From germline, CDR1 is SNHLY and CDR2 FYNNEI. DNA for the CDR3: TGTGCCAGTAGTCGGACAGGAGATACGCAGTATTTT. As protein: CASSRTGDTQYF.

DNA of the CDR3: TGTGCCAGCAGCAATACGGGTTTCGAGCAGTACTTC. Protein: CASSNTGFEQYF. The chain employs TRBV6-1 and TRBJ2-7; no firm D call. Trimming took off 6 bases at V and 6 bases at J, with 12 bases between the two ends. The CDR3 is 12 residues long. Germline-derived CDR1 and CDR2 are MNHNS and SASEGT.

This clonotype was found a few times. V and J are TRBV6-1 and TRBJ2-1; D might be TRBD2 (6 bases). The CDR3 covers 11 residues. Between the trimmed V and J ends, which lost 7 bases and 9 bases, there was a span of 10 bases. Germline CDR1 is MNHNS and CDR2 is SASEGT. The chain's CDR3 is CASNPGGEQFF. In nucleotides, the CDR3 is TGTGCCAGCAATCCCGGGGGTGAGCAGTTCTTC.

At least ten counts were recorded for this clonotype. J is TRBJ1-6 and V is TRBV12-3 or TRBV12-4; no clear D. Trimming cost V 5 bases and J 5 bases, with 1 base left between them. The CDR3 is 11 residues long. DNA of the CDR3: TGTGCCAGCAGTAATAATTCACCCCTCCACTTT. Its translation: CASSNNSPLHF.

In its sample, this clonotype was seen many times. CDR3: CASSQEGPGGGETQYF. Written as DNA, the CDR3 is TGCGCCAGCAGCCAAGAGGGTCCGGGGGGCGGGGAGACCCAGTACTTC. The chain has TRBV4-3 and TRBJ2-5, with TRBD2 as a possible D gene (7 bases). In germline, CDR1 is LGHNA, CDR2 YSLEER. The V end lost 0 bases, the J end lost 5 bases, and 16 bases lay between the germline ends. The CDR3 is 16 amino acids.

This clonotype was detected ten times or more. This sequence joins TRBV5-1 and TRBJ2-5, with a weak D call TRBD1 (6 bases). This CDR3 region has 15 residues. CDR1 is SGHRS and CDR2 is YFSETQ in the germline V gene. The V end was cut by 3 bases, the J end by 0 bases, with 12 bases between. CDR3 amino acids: CASSWTEPYQETQYF. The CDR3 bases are TGCGCCAGCAGCTGGACAGAACCGTACCAAGAGACCCAGTACTTC.

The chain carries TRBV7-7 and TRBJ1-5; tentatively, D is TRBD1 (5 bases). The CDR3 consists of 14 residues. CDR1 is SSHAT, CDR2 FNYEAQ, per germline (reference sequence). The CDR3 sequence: CATTVPGRNQPQHF. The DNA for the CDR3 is TGTGCTACCACGGTCCCGGGGCGCAATCAGCCCCAGCATTTT.

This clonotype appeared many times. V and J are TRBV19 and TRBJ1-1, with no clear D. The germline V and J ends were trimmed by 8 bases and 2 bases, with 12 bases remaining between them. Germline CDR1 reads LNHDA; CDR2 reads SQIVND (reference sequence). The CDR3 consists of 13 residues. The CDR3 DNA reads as TGTGCCAGTGCTAGGCCAGCCAACACTGAAGCTTTCTTT. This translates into CASARPANTEAFF.

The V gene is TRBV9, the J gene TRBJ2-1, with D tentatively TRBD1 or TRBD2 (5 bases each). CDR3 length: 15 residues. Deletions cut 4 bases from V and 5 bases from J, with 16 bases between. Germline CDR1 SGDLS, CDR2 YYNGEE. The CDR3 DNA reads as TGTGCCAGCAGCTTACGGACTCAGGGTCACAATGAGCAGTTCTTC. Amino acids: CASSLRTQGHNEQFF.

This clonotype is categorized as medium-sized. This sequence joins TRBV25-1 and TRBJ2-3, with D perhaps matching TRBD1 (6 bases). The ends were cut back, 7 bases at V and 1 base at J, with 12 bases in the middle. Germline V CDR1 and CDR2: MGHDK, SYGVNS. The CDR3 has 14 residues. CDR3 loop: CASTSGAGTDTQYF. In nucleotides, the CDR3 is TGTGCCAGCACATCAGGGGCTGGCACAGATACGCAGTATTTT.

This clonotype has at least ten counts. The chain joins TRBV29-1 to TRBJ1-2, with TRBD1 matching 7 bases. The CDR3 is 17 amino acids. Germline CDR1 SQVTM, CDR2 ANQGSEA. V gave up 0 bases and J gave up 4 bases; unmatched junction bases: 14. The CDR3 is CSVEDRGQGGRTYGYTF. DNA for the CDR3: TGCAGCGTTGAAGATAGGGGCCAGGGGGGGAGGACCTATGGCTACACCTTC.

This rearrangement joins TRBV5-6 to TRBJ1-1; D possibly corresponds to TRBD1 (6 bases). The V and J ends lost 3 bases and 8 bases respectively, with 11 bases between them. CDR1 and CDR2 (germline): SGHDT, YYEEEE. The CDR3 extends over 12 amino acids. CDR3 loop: CASSSGGGEAFF. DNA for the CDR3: TGTGCCAGCAGCTCCGGAGGGGGAGAAGCTTTCTTT.

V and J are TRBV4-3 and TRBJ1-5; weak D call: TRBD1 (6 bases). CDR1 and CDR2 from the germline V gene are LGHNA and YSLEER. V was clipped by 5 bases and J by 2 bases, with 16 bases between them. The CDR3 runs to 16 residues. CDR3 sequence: CASSYPRGQGNQPQHF. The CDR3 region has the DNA TGCGCCAGCAGCTATCCCCGGGGGCAAGGCAATCAGCCCCAGCATTTT.

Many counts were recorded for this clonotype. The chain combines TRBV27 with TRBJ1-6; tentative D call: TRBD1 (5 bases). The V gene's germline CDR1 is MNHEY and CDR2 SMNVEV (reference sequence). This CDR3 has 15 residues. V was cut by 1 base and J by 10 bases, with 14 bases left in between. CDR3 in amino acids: CASSLYLGEGSPLHF. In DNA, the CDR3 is TGTGCCAGCAGTTTATATCTGGGGGAGGGATCACCCCTCCACTTT.

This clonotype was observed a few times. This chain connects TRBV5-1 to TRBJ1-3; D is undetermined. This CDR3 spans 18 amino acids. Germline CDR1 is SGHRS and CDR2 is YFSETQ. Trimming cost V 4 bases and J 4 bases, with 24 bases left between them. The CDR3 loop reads CASSPRGDGAFSGNTIYF. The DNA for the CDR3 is TGCGCCAGCAGCCCCCGGGGAGACGGTGCCTTTTCAGGAAACACCATATATTTT.

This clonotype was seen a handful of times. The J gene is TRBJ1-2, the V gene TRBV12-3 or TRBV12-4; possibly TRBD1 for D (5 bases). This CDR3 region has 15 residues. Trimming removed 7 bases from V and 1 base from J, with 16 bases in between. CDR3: CASTGSGGVNYGYTF. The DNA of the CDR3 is TGTGCCAGCACCGGGTCGGGGGGTGTTAACTATGGCTACACCTTC.